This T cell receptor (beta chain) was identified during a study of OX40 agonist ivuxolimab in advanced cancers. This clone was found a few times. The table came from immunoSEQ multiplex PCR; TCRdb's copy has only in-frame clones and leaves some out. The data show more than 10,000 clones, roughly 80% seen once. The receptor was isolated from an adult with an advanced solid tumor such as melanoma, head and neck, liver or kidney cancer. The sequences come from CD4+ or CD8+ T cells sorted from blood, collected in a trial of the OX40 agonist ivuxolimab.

The CDR3, as DNA: TGTGCCAGCAGACAGACTAGCGGGAGAGGATATACGCAGTATTTT. Translated: CASRQTSGRGYTQYF. The gene calls are TRBV28 and TRBJ2-3; 12 bases line up with TRBD2. The CDR3 runs 15 residues. CDR1 and CDR2 from the germline V gene are MDHEN and SYDVKM. Germline trimming cut 6 bases from V and 7 bases from J; bases unmatched to any gene: 8. The full variable domain, with the rest looked up from reference TRBV28 and TRBJ2-3, is DVKVTQSSRYLVKRTGEKVFLECVQDMDHENMFWYRQDPGLGLRLIYFSYDVKMKEKGDIPEGYSVSREKKERFSLILESASTNQTSMYLCASRQTSGRGYTQYFGPGTRLTVL.